A single sample gave rise to the 15 T cell receptor beta chains below, sequenced in a study of shared clonotypes between healthy human individuals. The protocol was immunoSEQ multiplex PCR, while the TCRdb copy is restricted to in-frame clones and leaves out a portion. Here the sample spans 2 million to 2.5 million clones, around 95% being singletons. The sequenced sample consisted of naive CD4+ T cells sorted from blood. Subset specified: CD45RA+ positively selected. These receptor sequences come from a man younger than 30 in good health.

As for this clone: The same CDR3 is also encoded by other DNA sequences in this sample. The chain is built from TRBV2 and TRBJ1-5; no clear D. V lost 8 bases and J 5 bases, leaving 13 bases between the germline ends. The CDR3 runs 13 residues. In germline, CDR1 is SNHLY, CDR2 FYNNEI. This CDR3 is CASSGGEDQPQHF. The CDR3 DNA is TGTGCCAGCTCGGGTGGGGAAGATCAGCCCCAGCATTTT.

The chain uses TRBV7-2 and TRBJ2-3; D remains ambiguous. Germline CDR1 and CDR2: SGHTA and FQGNSA. Between the trimmed V and J ends, which lost 3 bases and 0 bases, there was a span of 10 bases. The CDR3 totals 15 residues. The CDR3 protein is CASSLMHWSTDTQYF. CDR3 nucleotide sequence: TGTGCCAGCAGCTTGATGCACTGGAGCACAGATACGCAGTATTTT.

The rearrangement uses TRBV7-9 and TRBJ2-7; possible D gene TRBD1, 5 bases. The CDR3 is made up of 14 amino acids. The germline V and J ends were trimmed by 5 bases and 2 bases, with 13 bases remaining between them. Germline loops: CDR1 SEHNR, CDR2 FQNEAQ (reference sequence). CDR3 DNA sequence: TGTGCCAGCAGCCGTCAGGGCCTCACCTACGAGCAGTACTTC. This sequence encodes CASSRQGLTYEQYF.

Concerning this clone itself: This CDR3 is also generated by other DNA sequences in the sample. V usage is TRBV9 and J usage is TRBJ2-7, with D perhaps matching TRBD1 or TRBD2 (6 bases each). The V end was cut by 0 bases, the J end by 0 bases, with 10 bases between. The length of the CDR3 is 15 residues. Germline CDR1 reads SGDLS; CDR2 reads YYNGEE. CDR3 sequence: CASSVEGGPSYEQYF. The CDR3 DNA follows: TGTGCCAGCAGCGTAGAGGGGGGCCCCTCCTACGAGCAGTACTTC.

This chain joins TRBV11-2 and TRBJ2-1, with 9 bases lining up with TRBD2. Trimming removed 5 bases from V and 7 bases from J; junction bases left unmatched: 9. The CDR3 runs to 15 residues. Germline V gene lookup returns CDR1 SGHAT and CDR2 FQNNGV. The DNA of the CDR3 is TGTGCCAGCAGCCTAACGGGACTAGCTGGGAATGAGCAGTTCTTC. It specifies CASSLTGLAGNEQFF.

A remark on this clone: The same CDR3 can be traced to other DNA sequences in this sample. This chain connects TRBV9 to TRBJ2-3; D gene ambiguous. CDR1 and CDR2 (germline): SGDLS, YYNGEE. CDR3 size: 14 residues. V dropped 0 bases and J dropped 5 bases, with 10 bases sitting between them. CDR3 bases: TGTGCCAGCAGCGTAGAGGGAAGAGGAGATACGCAGTATTTT. Protein product: CASSVEGRGDTQYF.

The chain combines TRBV30 with TRBJ1-1; D ambiguous. Germline loops: CDR1 GTSNPN, CDR2 SVGIG (reference sequence). The CDR3 consists of 13 residues. V gave up 4 bases and J gave up 5 bases, with 14 bases separating them. The CDR3: CAWTTDTRTEAFF. In nucleotides, the CDR3 is TGTGCCTGGACCACAGACACTCGGACTGAAGCTTTCTTT.

The chain joins TRBV11-2 to TRBJ1-2, with no clear D. The germline V gene has CDR1 SGHAT and CDR2 FQNNGV. V dropped 2 bases and J dropped 8 bases, with 12 bases sitting between them. CDR3 length equals 13 residues. The CDR3 coding sequence is TGTGCCAGCAGCTTATCCGGGGTTGAGGGCTACACCTTC. It translates to CASSLSGVEGYTF. Full variable domain (missing parts from reference TRBV11-2 and TRBJ1-2): EAGVAQSPRYKIIEKRQSVAFWCNPISGHATLYWYQQILGQGPKLLIQFQNNGVVDDSQLPKDRFSAERLKGVDSTLKIQPAKLEDSAVYLCASSLSGVEGYTFGSGTRLTVV.

The J gene is TRBJ2-7, the V gene TRBV11-1; D may be TRBD2 (5 bases). This CDR3 spans 15 amino acids. V lost 5 bases, J lost 4 bases, and 18 bases lay in between. The germline CDR1 and CDR2 sequences are SGHAT and FQDESV (reference sequence). CDR3: CASSLGLARQYEQYF. CDR3 bases: TGTGCCAGCAGCCTAGGGTTAGCGCGACAATACGAGCAGTACTTC.

This clone came up a few times. The rearrangement links TRBV7-2 to TRBJ2-1; D not resolved. Germline V gene sequence: CDR1 SGHTA, CDR2 FQGNSA. CDR3 length: 15 amino acids. Trimming cost V 0 bases and J 7 bases, with 13 bases left between them. In DNA form, the CDR3 reads TGTGCCAGCAGCTTAGCGGGCGTAAGTATTAATGAGCAGTTCTTC. This translates into CASSLAGVSINEQFF.

Details on this clone: The junction does not match germline at one end; this may be a read error. The chain carries TRBV30 and TRBJ2-1, with 8 bases lining up with TRBD1. The CDR3 is made up of 14 amino acids. Germline CDR1 GTSNPN, CDR2 SVGIG (reference sequence). The CDR3 loop is CAGRLGQVNNEQFF. The CDR3 nucleotides are TGTGCCGGGAGGTTGGGACAGGTAAACAATGAGCAGTTCTTC.

The rearrangement joins TRBV6-6 to TRBJ1-3; the match to TRBD1 covers 10 bases. CDR3 length equals 15 residues. V shed 5 bases, J shed 3 bases, and the junction held 4 bases outside the gene matches. Germline CDR1 is MNHNY and CDR2 is SVGAGI (reference sequence). This chain's CDR3 is CASSATGGFGNTIYF. CDR3 in DNA: TGTGCCAGCAGTGCGACAGGGGGCTTTGGAAACACCATATATTTT.

The chain recombines TRBV30 with TRBJ2-2, with 9 bases matching TRBD2. The CDR3 sequence is 14 residues long. Germline CDR1 GTSNPN, CDR2 SVGIG (reference sequence). Losses at the gene ends were 0 bases for V and 11 bases for J; bases not matched to a gene: 7. For the CDR3, the DNA is TGTGCCTGGAGTGTACGTCGTAGCGGGGGCGAGCTGTTTTTT. It codes for CAWSVRRSGGELFF.

The J gene is TRBJ2-5, the V gene TRBV9; D ambiguous. V lost 0 bases, J lost 4 bases, and 10 bases lay in between. CDR1 SGDLS and CDR2 YYNGEE come from the germline V gene. The CDR3 has 14 residues. The CDR3 sequence is CASSVGNSRETQYF. CDR3 nucleotides: TGTGCCAGCAGCGTAGGAAACAGCAGAGAGACCCAGTACTTC.

The gene calls are TRBV29-1 and TRBJ2-7, with D perhaps TRBD1 or TRBD2 (5 bases each). Germline V gene sequence: CDR1 SQVTM, CDR2 ANQGSEA. This CDR3 contains 13 residues. Trimming pared 4 bases from V and 6 bases from J, leaving 16 bases between. As DNA, the CDR3 is TGCAGCGTTGGGGGGAAAGCGGCCGCCGAGCAGTACTTC. Its translation: CSVGGKAAAEQYF.